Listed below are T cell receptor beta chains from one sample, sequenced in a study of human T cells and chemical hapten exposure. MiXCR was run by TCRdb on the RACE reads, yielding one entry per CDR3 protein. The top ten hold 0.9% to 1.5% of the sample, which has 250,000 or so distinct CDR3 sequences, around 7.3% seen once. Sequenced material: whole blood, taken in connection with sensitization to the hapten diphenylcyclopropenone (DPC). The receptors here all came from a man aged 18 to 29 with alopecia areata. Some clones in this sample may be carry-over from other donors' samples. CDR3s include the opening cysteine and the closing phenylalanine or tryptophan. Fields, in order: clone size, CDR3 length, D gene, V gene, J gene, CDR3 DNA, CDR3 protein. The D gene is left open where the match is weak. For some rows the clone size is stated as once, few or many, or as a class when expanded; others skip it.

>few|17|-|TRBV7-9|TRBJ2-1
TGTGCCAGCAGCTGGCGGGTGACGGGGCAGGCGAGGAATGAGCAGTTCTTC
CASSWRVTGQARNEQFF
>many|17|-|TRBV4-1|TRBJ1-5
TGCGCCAGCAGCCAAGATCCGGGGCAGACCAGCAATCAGCCCCAGCATTTT
CASSQDPGQTSNQPQHF
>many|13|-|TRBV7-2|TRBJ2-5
TGTGCCAGCAGCTTAGTCCAGCAAGAGACCCAGTACTTC
CASSLVQQETQYF
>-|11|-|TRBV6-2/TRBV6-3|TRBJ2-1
TGTGCCAGCAGTACCCACAATGAGCAGTTCTTC
CASSTHNEQFF
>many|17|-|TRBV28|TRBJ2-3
TGTGCCAGCAGTTCCCCCGTGGGGCGGGGGCTCACAGATACGCAGTATTTT
CASSSPVGRGLTDTQYF
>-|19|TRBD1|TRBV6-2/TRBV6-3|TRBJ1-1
TGTGCCAGCAGTTACCCCCCGGACAGGAGACCTAACACGAACACTGAAGCTTTCTTT
CASSYPPDRRPNTNTEAFF
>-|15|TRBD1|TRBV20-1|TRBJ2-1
TGCAGTGCTAGCAGGGACAGGGGGTCCTACAATGAGCAGTTCTTC
CSASRDRGSYNEQFF
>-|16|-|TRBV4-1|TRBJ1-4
TGCGCCAGCAGCCAAGGGGCGTGGCAAAGTAATGAAAAACTGTTTTTT
CASSQGAWQSNEKLFF
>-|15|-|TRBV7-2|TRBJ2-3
TGTGCCAGCAGCCCCCGACCGGGAGAAACAGATACGCAGAATTTT
CASSPRPGETDTQNF
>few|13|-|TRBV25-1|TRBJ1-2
TGTGCCAGCAGTGTCCCCGGCACCTATGGCTACACCTTC
CASSVPGTYGYTF
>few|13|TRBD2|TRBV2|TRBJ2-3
TGTGCCAGCAGTTGGGAAGCGGGGTATACGCAGTATTTT
CASSWEAGYTQYF
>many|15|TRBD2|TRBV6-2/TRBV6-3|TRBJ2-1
TGTGCCAGCACCGCGACTAGCGGGGGCTCTAATGAGCAGTTCTTC
CASTATSGGSNEQFF
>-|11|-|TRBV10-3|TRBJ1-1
TGTGCCATCAGTGAGACCGCGGAAGCTTTCTTT
CAISETAEAFF
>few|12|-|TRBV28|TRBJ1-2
TGTGCCAGCAGTCTTTCGACGGGACTGACCTACTTC
CASSLSTGLTYF
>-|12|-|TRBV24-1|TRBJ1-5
TGTGCCACCAGTCAGCAGGGGTTGGCCCAGCATTTT
CATSQQGLAQHF
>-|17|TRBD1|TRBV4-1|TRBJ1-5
TGCGCCAGCAGCCAAGGCAGGCCGGGACAGGGCGGTCTGCCCCAGCATTTT
CASSQGRPGQGGLPQHF
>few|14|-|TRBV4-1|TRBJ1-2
TGCGCCAGCAGCCAAGATCTCGCGCGCGATGGCTACACCTTC
CASSQDLARDGYTF
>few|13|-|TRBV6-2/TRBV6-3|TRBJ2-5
TGTGCCAGCAGTTACGGCGGCGGTGAGACCCAGTACTTC
CASSYGGGETQYF
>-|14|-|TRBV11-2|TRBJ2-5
TGTGCCAGCAGCTTAGAGTACAGTATGGAGACCCAGTACTTC
CASSLEYSMETQYF
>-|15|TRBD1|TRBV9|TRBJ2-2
TGTGCCAGCAGCGTGTGGACAGGAGGAACCGGGGAGCTGTTTTTT
CASSVWTGGTGELFF
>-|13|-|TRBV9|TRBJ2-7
TGTGCCAGCAGCGTCGGGACGGCCTACGAGCAGTACTTC
CASSVGTAYEQYF
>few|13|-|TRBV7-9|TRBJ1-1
TGTGCCAGCAGCACCGGGGGCCATGGTGAAGCTTTCTTT
CASSTGGHGEAFF
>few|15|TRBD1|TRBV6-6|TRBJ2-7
TGTGCCAGCAGCCCACCCGGGACAGGGGTCCACGAGCAGTACTTC
CASSPPGTGVHEQYF
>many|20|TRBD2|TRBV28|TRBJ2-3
TGTGCCAGCAGTATTACTAGCGGGGCGGACTTATCGCGGGGCACAGATACGCAGTATTTT
CASSITSGADLSRGTDTQYF